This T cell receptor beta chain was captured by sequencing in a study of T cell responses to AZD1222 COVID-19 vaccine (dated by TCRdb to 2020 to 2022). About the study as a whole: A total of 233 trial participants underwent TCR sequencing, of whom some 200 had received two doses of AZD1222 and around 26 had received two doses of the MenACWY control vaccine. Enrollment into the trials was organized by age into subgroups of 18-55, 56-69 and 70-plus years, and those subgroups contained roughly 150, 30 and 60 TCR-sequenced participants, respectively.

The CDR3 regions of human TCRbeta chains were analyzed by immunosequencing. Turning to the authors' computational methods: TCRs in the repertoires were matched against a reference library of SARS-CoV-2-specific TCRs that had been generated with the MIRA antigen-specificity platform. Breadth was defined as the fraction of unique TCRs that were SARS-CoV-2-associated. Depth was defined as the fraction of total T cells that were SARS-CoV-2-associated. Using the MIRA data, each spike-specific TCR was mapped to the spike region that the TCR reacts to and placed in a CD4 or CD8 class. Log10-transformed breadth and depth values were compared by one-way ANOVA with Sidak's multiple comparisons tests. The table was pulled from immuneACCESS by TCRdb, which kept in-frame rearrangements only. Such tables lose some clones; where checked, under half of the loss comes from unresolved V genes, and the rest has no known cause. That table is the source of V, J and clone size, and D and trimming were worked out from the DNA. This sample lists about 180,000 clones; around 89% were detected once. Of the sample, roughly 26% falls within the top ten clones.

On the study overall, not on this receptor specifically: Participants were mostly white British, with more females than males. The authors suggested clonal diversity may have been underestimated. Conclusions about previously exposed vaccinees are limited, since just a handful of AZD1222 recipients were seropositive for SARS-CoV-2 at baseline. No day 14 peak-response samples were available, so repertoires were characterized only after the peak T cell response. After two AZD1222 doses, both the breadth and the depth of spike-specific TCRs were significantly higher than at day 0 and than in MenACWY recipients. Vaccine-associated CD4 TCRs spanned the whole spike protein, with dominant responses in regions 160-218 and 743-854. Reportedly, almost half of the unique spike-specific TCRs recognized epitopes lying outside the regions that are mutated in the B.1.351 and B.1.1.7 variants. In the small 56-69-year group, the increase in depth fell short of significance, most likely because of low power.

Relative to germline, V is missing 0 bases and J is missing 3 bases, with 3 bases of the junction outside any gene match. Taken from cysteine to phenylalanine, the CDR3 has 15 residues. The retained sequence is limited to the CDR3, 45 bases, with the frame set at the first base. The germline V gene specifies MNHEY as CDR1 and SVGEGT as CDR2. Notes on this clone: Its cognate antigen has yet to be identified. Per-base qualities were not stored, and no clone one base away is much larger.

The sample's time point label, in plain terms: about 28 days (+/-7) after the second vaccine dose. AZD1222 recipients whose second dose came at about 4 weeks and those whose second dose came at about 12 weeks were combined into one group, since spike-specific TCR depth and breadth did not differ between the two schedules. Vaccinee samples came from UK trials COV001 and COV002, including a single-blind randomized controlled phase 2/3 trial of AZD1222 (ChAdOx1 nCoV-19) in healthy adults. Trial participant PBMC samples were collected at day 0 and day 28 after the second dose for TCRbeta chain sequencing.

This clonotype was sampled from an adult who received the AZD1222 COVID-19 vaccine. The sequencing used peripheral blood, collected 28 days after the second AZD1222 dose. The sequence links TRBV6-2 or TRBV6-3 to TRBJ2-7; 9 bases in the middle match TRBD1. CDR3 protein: CASSYSRGQGYEQYF. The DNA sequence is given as TGTGCCAGCAGTTACTCGAGGGGACAGGGCTACGAGCAGTACTTC.